This TCR beta chain was sequenced for a study of T-cell reconstitution after alpha-beta-depleted transplantation in children. Using unique molecular identifiers, the investigators prepared the TCRbeta library. TCRdb redid the calling of the PCR reads with MiXCR, one entry per CDR3 protein. The profile shows 200,000 to 250,000 distinct CDR3 sequences, 20% to 30% of them singletons. On this clonotype itself: Its specificity is unknown.

The germline V gene has CDR1 SGHRS and CDR2 YFSETQ. J gave up 14 bases and V 0 bases, and 7 bases lay outside the gene matches. The CDR3 runs to 13 residues. Whole-study results and caveats: Several hundred expanded graft clones reportedly supplied alpha-beta T cells about two months after transplant.

V is TRBV5-1 and J is TRBJ2-1; 8 bases align to TRBD2. The TCR originated in a girl aged 2-9 years with Fanconi anemia, due to receive a stem cell transplant. The sequenced sample was PBMCs, obtained before TCRalphabeta/CD19-depleted stem cell transplant. Written as DNA, the CDR3 is TGCGCCAGCAGCTTGGCCCGGGAGGGGGGGGAGTTCTTC. It encodes CASSLAREGGEFF.